This T cell receptor (beta chain) was profiled in a study of shared clonotypes between healthy human individuals. Looking at the study overall: Participating donors consisted of a couple of women and three men aged 18 to 49.

In regard to this clone: The antigen is not known.

The CDR3 sequence is 15 residues long. Germline-derived CDR1 and CDR2 are SGHKS and YYEKEE (reference sequence). V dropped 0 bases and J dropped 5; count of bases not matched to a gene: 6. Overall study results and limits: The researchers took only blood, and tissue repertoires probably look different. The naive CD4 repertoires of a handful of donors were compared, and around 4.9% of clonotypes were shared.

Assay: immunoSEQ multiplex PCR; the TCRdb copy retains only in-frame clones and omits some. The profile shows about a million clones, around 76% of them singletons. The receptor comes from a man between 18 and 29 years old in good health. The V call is TRBV5-5, the J call TRBJ2-7, with 9 bases lining up with TRBD1. The sequenced sample consisted of memory CD4+ T cells sorted from blood. Subset given: CD45RA-negative fraction. The chain's CDR3 is CASSLATGGYNEQYF. In nucleotides, the CDR3 is TGTGCCAGCAGCTTGGCGACAGGGGGGTACAACGAGCAGTACTTC.